This TCR beta chain was sequenced during a study of blood T cell repertoires in COVID-19. V shed 5 bases and J 1 base; nucleotides not matched to a gene: 11. Germline CDR1 reads SGHAT; CDR2 reads FQNNGV. The CDR3 totals 18 residues. Generated by immunoSEQ multiplex PCR, the TCRdb table keeps only in-frame clones and is missing some. The sample has about 220,000 clones, 65% to 85% seen once; the top ten hold 3% to 4%. The sequencing sample was made of PBMCs or T cells enriched from blood (not recorded which). The source is a woman aged 55-69 years who had recovered from COVID-19. The chain is built from TRBV11-2 and TRBJ2-5, with 12 nucleotides matching TRBD2. CDR3 nucleotides: TGTGCCAGCAGCCCGAAAGTGAGACTAGCGGGGGTCCAAGAGACCCAGTACTTC. It codes for CASSPKVRLAGVQETQYF. Together with reference TRBV11-2 and TRBJ2-5, the CDR3 gives the full variable domain: EAGVAQSPRYKIIEKRQSVAFWCNPISGHATLYWYQQILGQGPKLLIQFQNNGVVDDSQLPKDRFSAERLKGVDSTLKIQPAKLEDSAVYLCASSPKVRLAGVQETQYFGPGTRLLVL.